This TCR beta chain was sequenced during a study of cytotoxic CD8 clonotypes in ibrutinib-treated CLL. Measured with immunoSEQ multiplex PCR; TCRdb has only the in-frame clones, and not every one. The sample carries about 150,000 clones, about 70% recorded once. Trimming cost V 7 bases and J 5 bases, with 10 bases left between them. The CDR3 covers 12 residues. CDR1 and CDR2 (germline): PRHDT, FYEKMQ (reference sequence). Specimen: PBMCs, collected after 24 months of ibrutinib treatment. The rearrangement links TRBV13 to TRBJ2-3, with a weak D call TRBD2 (5 bases). The clonotype originates from a human donor with chronic lymphocytic leukemia. CDR3 protein: CASIGGGDTQYF. CDR3 DNA sequence: TGTGCCAGCATCGGAGGAGGAGATACGCAGTATTTT.